This T cell receptor (beta chain) was observed in a study of blood T cell repertoires in COVID-19. The CDR3 consists of 16 residues. Trimming cost V 7 bases and J 1 base; bases outside gene matches: 12. Germline V CDR1 and CDR2: KGHDR, SFDVKD. TCRdb's table, derived via immunoSEQ multiplex PCR, lists solely in-frame clones and lacks some. The profile shows around 450,000 clones, less than 95% of them singletons. Across about two dozen US areas, participants ranged in age from 18 to 89 years. The study assigned cohorts using participant-reported clinical history. The study counted Cohort 3 donors as recovered given two negative PCRs, clearance, or symptom resolution.

The sample comprised PBMCs or T cells enriched from blood (not recorded which). The receptor comes from a man younger than 30 who had recovered from COVID-19. This chain links TRBV24-1 with TRBJ2-7; 7 bases fit TRBD1. CDR3 in DNA: TGTGCCACCAGGATTAAAAAGGGGGCGAAGTCCTACGAGCAGTACTTC. Residues: CATRIKKGAKSYEQYF.